Given below is one T cell receptor beta chain in context. cDNA serving as the sequencing template came from extracted, reverse transcribed RNA. Data came from immunoSEQ multiplex PCR; TCRdb stores just in-frame clones and leaves some out. This table has approximately 300,000 clones, roughly 64% appearing once. The data stem from a study of CD8+ T cells in alopecia areata. Treatment indicated: oral pan-JAK inhibitor, 5-10 mg twice daily. V dropped 3 bases and J dropped 2; count of bases not matched to a gene: 10. Germline CDR1 is GTSNPN and CDR2 is SVGIG (reference sequence). The CDR3 is made up of 16 amino acids.

The TCR sequence derives from a human donor with alopecia areata. J is TRBJ1-2 and V is TRBV30; 9 bases agree with TRBD1. Specimen: CD4+ T cells sorted from blood, collected at week 24, from a patient treated with tofacitinib. CDR3 coding DNA: TGTGCCTGGAGCAACGGTGAGGGACAGGGCAACTATGGCTACACCTTC. Translated, it gives CAWSNGEGQGNYGYTF.